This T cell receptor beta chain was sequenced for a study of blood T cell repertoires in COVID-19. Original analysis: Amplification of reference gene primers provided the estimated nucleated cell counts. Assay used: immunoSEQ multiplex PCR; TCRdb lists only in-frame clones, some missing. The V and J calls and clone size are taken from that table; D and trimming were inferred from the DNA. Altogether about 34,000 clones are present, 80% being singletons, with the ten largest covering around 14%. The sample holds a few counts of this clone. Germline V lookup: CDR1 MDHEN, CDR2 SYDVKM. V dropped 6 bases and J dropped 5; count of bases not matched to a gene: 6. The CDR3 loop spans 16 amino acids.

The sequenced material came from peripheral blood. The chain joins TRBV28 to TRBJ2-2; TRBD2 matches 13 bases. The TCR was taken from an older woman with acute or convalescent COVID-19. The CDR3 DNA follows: TGTGCCAGCAGACCGACTAGCGGGAGGCGGACCGGGGAGCTGTTTTTT. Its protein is CASRPTSGRRTGELFF.